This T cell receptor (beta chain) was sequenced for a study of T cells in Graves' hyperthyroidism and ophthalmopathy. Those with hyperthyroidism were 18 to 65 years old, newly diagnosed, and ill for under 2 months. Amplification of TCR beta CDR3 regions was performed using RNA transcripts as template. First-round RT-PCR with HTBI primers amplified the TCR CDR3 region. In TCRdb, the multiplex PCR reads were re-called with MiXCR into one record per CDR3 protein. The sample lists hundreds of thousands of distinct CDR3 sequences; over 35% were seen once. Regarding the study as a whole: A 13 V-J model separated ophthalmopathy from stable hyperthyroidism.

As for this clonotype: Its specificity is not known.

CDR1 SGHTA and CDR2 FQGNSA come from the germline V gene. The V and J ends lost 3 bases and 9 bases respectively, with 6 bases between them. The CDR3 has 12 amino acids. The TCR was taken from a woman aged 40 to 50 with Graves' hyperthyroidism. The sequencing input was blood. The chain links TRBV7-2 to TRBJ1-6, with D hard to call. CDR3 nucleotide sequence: TGTGCCAGCAGCTTGGTCGTTTCACCCCTCCACTTT. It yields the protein CASSLVVSPLHF.